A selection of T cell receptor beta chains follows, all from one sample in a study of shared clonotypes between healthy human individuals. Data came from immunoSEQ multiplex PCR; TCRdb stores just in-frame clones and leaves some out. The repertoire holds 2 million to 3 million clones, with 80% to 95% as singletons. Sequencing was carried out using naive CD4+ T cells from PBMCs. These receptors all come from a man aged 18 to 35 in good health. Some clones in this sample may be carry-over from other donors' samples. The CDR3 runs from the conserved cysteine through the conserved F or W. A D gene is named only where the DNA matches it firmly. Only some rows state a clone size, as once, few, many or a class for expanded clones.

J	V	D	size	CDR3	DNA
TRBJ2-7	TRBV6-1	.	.	CASRRGIYEQYF	TGTGCCAGCAGACGGGGGATCTACGAGCAGTACTTC
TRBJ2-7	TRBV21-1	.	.	CASSRRRQGGEQYF	TGTGCCAGCAGCAGACGGAGGCAGGGTGGCGAGCAGTACTTC
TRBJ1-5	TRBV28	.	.	CAVSRSRGRVRGRDQPQHF	TGTGCCGTATCCAGATCCCGAGGCAGGGTTCGGGGTAGGGATCAGCCCCAGCATTTT
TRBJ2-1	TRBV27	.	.	CASSWTVYNEQFF	TGTGCCAGCAGTTGGACAGTCTACAATGAGCAGTTCTTC
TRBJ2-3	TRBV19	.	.	CASSMHPGRSISDTQYF	TGTGCCAGTAGTATGCACCCCGGAAGGAGCATCTCAGATACGCAGTATTTT
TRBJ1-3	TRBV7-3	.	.	CASSESAGNTIYF	TGTGCCAGCAGCGAATCTGCTGGAAACACCATATATTTT
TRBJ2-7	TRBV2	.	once	CASREGYEQYF	TGTGCCAGCAGGGAAGGGTACGAGCAGTACTTC
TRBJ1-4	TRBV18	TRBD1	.	CASSPLQLTGLPTNEKLFF	TGTGCCAGCTCACCCCTACAATTGACAGGGCTTCCAACTAATGAAAAACTGTTTTTT
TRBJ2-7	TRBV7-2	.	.	CASSFIRAVGYEQYF	TGTGCCAGCAGCTTTATAAGGGCAGTGGGCTACGAGCAGTACTTC
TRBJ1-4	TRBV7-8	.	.	CASSLSEWTTNEKLFF	TGTGCCAGCAGCTTAAGCGAGTGGACAACTAATGAAAAACTGTTTTTT
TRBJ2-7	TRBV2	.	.	CASRLVNYEQYF	TGTGCCAGCAGATTGGTTAACTACGAGCAGTACTTC
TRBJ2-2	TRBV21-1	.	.	CAPKGPPPRANTGELFF	TGTGCCCCCAAGGGGCCCCCGCCCCGGGCGAACACCGGGGAGCTGTTTTTT
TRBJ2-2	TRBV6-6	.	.	CASKNTGELFF	TGTGCCAGCAAAAACACCGGGGAGCTGTTTTTT
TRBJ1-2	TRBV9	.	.	CASSVELNYGYTF	TGTGCCAGCAGCGTAGAACTAAACTATGGCTACACCTTC
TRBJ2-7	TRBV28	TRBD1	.	CASRTGASYEQYF	TGTGCCAGCAGGACAGGGGCCTCCTACGAGCAGTACTTC
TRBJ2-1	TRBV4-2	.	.	CASSQEGRDSYNEQFF	TGTGCCAGCAGCCAAGAAGGTAGGGACTCCTACAATGAGCAGTTCTTC
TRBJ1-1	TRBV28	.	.	CASREVHRNTEAFF	TGTGCCAGCAGGGAGGTTCATAGGAACACTGAAGCTTTCTTT
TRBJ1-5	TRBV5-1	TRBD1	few	CASSLGTGGGQPQHF	TGCGCCAGCAGCCTGGGGACAGGGGGCGGTCAGCCCCAGCATTTT
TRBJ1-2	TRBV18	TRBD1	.	CASSSSSGTGSGYTF	TGTGCCAGCTCATCCAGTTCCGGGACAGGGTCCGGCTACACCTTC
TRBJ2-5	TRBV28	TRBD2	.	CASSRRPSGRETQYF	TGTGCCAGCAGCCGCCGGCCTAGCGGGAGGGAGACCCAGTACTTC
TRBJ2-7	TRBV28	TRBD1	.	CASLDRVRYEQYF	TGTGCCAGCCTGGACAGGGTACGGTACGAGCAGTACTTC
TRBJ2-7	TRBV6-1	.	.	CASSEYRWSSYEQYF	TGTGCCAGCAGTGAATATAGGTGGAGCTCCTACGAGCAGTACTTC
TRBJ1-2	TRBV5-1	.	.	CASSFIGGGTHDYGYTF	TGCGCCAGCAGCTTCATTGGCGGGGGGACCCATGACTATGGCTACACCTTC
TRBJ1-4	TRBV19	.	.	CASSRGQGSTNEKLFF	TGTGCCAGTAGCCGAGGCCAGGGGTCAACTAATGAAAAACTGTTTTTT
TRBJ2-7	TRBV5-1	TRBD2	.	CASSFLAGVDEQYF	TGCGCCAGCAGCTTCCTAGCGGGAGTCGACGAGCAGTACTTC
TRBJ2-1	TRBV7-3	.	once	CASSLGGIPYNEQFF	TGTGCCAGCAGCTTAGGGGGGATCCCCTACAATGAGCAGTTCTTC
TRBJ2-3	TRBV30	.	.	CACRGTWADTQYF	TGTGCCTGTCGGGGGACCTGGGCAGATACGCAGTATTTT
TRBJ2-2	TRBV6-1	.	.	CASSVWDSDTGELFF	TGTGCCAGCAGTGTATGGGACTCAGACACCGGGGAGCTGTTTTTT
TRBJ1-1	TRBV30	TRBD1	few	CAWSSGAGGAPAFF	TGTGCCTGGAGCTCCGGGGCAGGGGGCGCCCCGGCTTTCTTT
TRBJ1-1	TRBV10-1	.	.	CASSETGVSYTEAFF	TGCGCCAGCAGCGAGACCGGGGTCTCTTACACTGAAGCTTTCTTT
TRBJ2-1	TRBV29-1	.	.	CSVAKGGNEQFF	TGCAGCGTTGCCAAGGGCGGCAATGAGCAGTTCTTC
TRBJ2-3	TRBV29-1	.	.	CSGKPSTDTQYF	TGCAGCGGTAAGCCTAGCACAGATACGCAGTATTTT
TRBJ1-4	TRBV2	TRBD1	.	CASRGRTGVAEKLFF	TGTGCCAGCAGGGGAAGGACAGGGGTGGCGGAAAAACTGTTTTTT
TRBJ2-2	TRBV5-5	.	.	CASSSPSGDRELFF	TGTGCCAGCAGCTCCCCGTCGGGGGACCGGGAGCTGTTTTTT
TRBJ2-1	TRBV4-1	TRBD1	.	CASSQAPVRDRGFF	TGCGCCAGCAGCCAAGCACCCGTCCGGGACAGGGGGTTCTTC
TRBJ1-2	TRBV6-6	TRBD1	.	CASTPRTGEGGSGYTF	TGTGCCAGCACCCCTAGGACGGGCGAAGGGGGCTCTGGCTACACCTTC
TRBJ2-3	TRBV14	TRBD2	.	CASSRRLALSTDTQYF	TGTGCCAGCAGCCGCCGACTAGCGCTAAGCACAGATACGCAGTATTTT
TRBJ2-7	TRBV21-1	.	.	CASSNRLAGDYEQYF	TGTGCCAGCAGCAATAGACTAGCGGGAGATTACGAGCAGTACTTC
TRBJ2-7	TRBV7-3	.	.	CASSQVTYGSYEQYF	TGCGCCAGCAGCCAAGTAACCTACGGCTCCTACGAGCAGTACTTC
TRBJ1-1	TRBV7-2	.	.	CASSLSRVNTEAFF	TGTGCCAGCAGCTTAAGTCGAGTGAACACTGAAGCTTTCTTT
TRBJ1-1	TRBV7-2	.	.	CASSLRGGGTPEAFF	TGTGCCAGCAGCTTACGGGGGGGTGGGACCCCTGAAGCTTTCTTT
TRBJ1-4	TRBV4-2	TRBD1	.	CASRLQGAQEWEKLFF	TGTGCCAGCAGACTCCAGGGGGCGCAGGAGTGGGAAAAACTGTTTTTT
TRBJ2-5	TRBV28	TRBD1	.	CASSLLPPGQGAETQYF	TGTGCCAGCAGTTTACTCCCCCCCGGACAGGGGGCAGAGACCCAGTACTTC
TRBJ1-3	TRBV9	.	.	CASSVATGNTIYF	TGTGCCAGCAGCGTGGCAACTGGAAACACCATATATTTT
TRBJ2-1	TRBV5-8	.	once	CASSLEGWNEQFF	TGTGCCAGCAGCTTGGAGGGTTGGAATGAGCAGTTCTTC
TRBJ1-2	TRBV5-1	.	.	CASSSNWGTGGYTF	TGCGCCAGCAGCTCTAACTGGGGGACGGGTGGCTACACCTTC
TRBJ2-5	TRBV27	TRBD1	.	CASSPRQGETQYF	TGTGCCAGCAGTCCGCGACAGGGAGAGACCCAGTACTTC
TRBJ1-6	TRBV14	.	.	CASSHNLDSPLHF	TGTGCCAGCAGCCATAACTTGGATTCACCCCTCCACTTT
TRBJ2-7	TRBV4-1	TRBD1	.	CASRRTGGVYEQYF	TGCGCCAGCAGGCGGACAGGGGGCGTTTACGAGCAGTACTTC
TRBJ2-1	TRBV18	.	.	CASSPSLQGNNEQFF	TGTGCCAGCTCACCATCCCTACAGGGTAACAATGAGCAGTTCTTC
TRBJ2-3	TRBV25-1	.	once	CASSDYRGTQYF	TGTGCCAGCAGTGATTATAGAGGTACGCAGTATTTT
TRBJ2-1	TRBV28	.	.	CASTPTTGVFINEQFF	TGTGCCAGCACCCCGACGACTGGAGTGTTTATAAATGAGCAGTTCTTC
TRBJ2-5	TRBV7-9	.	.	CASSLEGGETQYF	TGTGCCAGCAGCTTAGAAGGGGGGGAGACCCAGTACTTC